The rows below give T cell receptor beta chains drawn from one sample of a study of T cell responses to AZD1222 COVID-19 vaccine. TCRdb keeps only in-frame clones here, not all; method: immunoSEQ multiplex PCR. The table lists about 170,000 clones, 85% to 90% of them singletons. Material: peripheral blood, obtained on day 0 of AZD1222 vaccination. The receptors come from an adult in good health. The CDR3 runs from the conserved cysteine through the conserved F or W. D genes are given only for firm matches. Part of the rows lack a size; the others show once, few, many or a class for expanded clones.

J gene | V gene | clone size | D gene | CDR3 protein | CDR3 DNA
TRBJ2-5 | TRBV11-2 | - | - | CASSLDIMGPKETQYF | TGTGCCAGCAGCTTAGATATTATGGGACCAAAAGAGACCCAGTACTTC
TRBJ2-1 | TRBV12-3/TRBV12-4 | - | - | CASSLSPEQFF | TGTGCCAGCAGTTTGTCACCAGAGCAGTTCTTC
TRBJ2-2 | TRBV24-1 | - | TRBD1 | CATSDPSRDRGPYRRSANTGELFF | TGTGCCACCAGTGACCCCTCCCGTGACAGGGGGCCCTACCGAAGATCCGCGAACACCGGGGAGCTGTTTTTT
TRBJ1-2 | TRBV6-4 | - | TRBD1 | CASSPTGGYYGYTF | TGTGCCAGCAGTCCGACAGGGGGCTACTATGGCTACACCTTC
TRBJ2-7 | TRBV11-3 | once | - | CASSFTYEQYF | TGTGCCAGCAGCTTTACCTACGAGCAGTACTTC
TRBJ1-3 | TRBV11-2 | - | - | CASSLSSGNTIYF | TGTGCCAGCAGCTTGAGCTCTGGAAACACCATATATTTT
TRBJ1-3 | TRBV5-8 | - | - | CASSWVRVSGNTIYF | TGTGCCAGCAGCTGGGTCCGGGTCTCTGGAAACACCATATATTTT
TRBJ2-1 | TRBV10-3 | - | - | CAISEASRAHNEQFF | TGTGCCATCAGTGAGGCAAGCAGGGCCCACAATGAGCAGTTCTTC
TRBJ1-4 | TRBV27 | - | TRBD1 | CASRPGQENEKLFF | TGTGCCAGCAGGCCAGGACAGGAAAATGAAAAACTGTTTTTT
TRBJ2-2 | TRBV30 | - | - | CAWSVWNTGELFF | TGTGCCTGGAGTGTATGGAACACCGGGGAGCTGTTTTTT
TRBJ1-6 | TRBV4-3 | - | TRBD1 | CASSQAEDRGTWTLHF | TGCGCCAGCAGCCAAGCCGAAGACAGGGGTACTTGGACCCTCCACTTT
TRBJ2-5 | TRBV2 | - | - | CASSVAVYETQYF | TGTGCCAGCAGTGTGGCGGTATACGAGACCCAGTACTTC
TRBJ1-2 | TRBV2 | - | - | CAKRGRGYTF | TGTGCCAAAAGAGGGAGAGGCTACACCTTC
TRBJ2-7 | TRBV3-1/TRBV3-2 | - | - | CASSQGGLGYEQYF | TGTGCCAGCAGCCAAGGAGGGCTCGGCTACGAGCAGTACTTC
TRBJ2-3 | TRBV18 | - | - | CASSTSPGVLGTQYF | TGTGCCAGCTCAACCTCCCCTGGCGTATTGGGTACGCAGTATTTT
TRBJ1-1 | TRBV29-1 | - | - | CSVEIRRTRNTEAFF | TGCAGCGTCGAAATCAGGCGCACGAGGAACACTGAAGCTTTCTTT
TRBJ2-3 | TRBV11-2 | - | TRBD2 | CASTAPGLAGGLLGDTQYF | TGTGCCAGCACCGCACCGGGACTAGCGGGGGGGCTACTAGGGGATACGCAGTATTTT
TRBJ1-6 | TRBV7-2 | - | - | CASSLGRGYNSPLHF | TGTGCCAGCAGCTTAGGCAGGGGATATAATTCACCCCTCCACTTT
TRBJ2-5 | TRBV7-9 | - | - | CASSLGVRETQYF | TGTGCCAGCAGCTTAGGGGTCAGGGAGACCCAGTACTTC
TRBJ1-5 | TRBV27 | - | TRBD1 | CASSWGQGQPQHF | TGTGCCAGCAGCTGGGGACAGGGCCAGCCCCAGCATTTT
TRBJ2-1 | TRBV4-1 | once | - | CASSPRSGLGEQFF | TGCGCCAGCAGCCCCAGGTCAGGGTTGGGTGAGCAGTTCTTC
TRBJ1-4 | TRBV7-9 | - | - | CASSLRAGRDEKLFF | TGTGCCAGCAGCTTACGGGCAGGGCGGGATGAAAAACTGTTTTTT
TRBJ2-5 | TRBV19 | - | TRBD1 | CASRTQGAGETQYF | TGTGCCAGTAGAACCCAGGGGGCTGGAGAGACCCAGTACTTC
TRBJ2-1 | TRBV11-2 | - | - | CASSTRHGSYNEQFF | TGTGCCAGCAGCACCCGACATGGGTCCTACAATGAGCAGTTCTTC
TRBJ1-2 | TRBV29-1 | - | - | CSVRGAVHGYTF | TGCAGCGTTCGGGGGGCGGTGCATGGCTACACCTTC
TRBJ1-1 | TRBV6-5 | - | - | CAIGRAEAFF | TGTGCCATAGGGCGGGCTGAAGCTTTCTTT
TRBJ2-3 | TRBV14 | - | - | CASSQDTRLSTDTQYF | TGTGCCAGCAGCCAAGACACTAGACTAAGCACAGATACGCAGTATTTT
TRBJ2-5 | TRBV3-1/TRBV3-2 | - | TRBD1 | CASRHDRGQEGSPETQYF | TGTGCCAGCAGACATGACAGGGGGCAGGAGGGTTCCCCGGAGACCCAGTACTTC
TRBJ1-1 | TRBV19 | - | TRBD1 | CASRGQGLVTEAFF | TGTGCCAGTAGGGGACAGGGTTTGGTCACTGAAGCTTTCTTT
TRBJ1-2 | TRBV11-2 | - | - | CASSPGGAGPWNYGYTF | TGTGCCAGCAGCCCGGGGGGGGCCGGACCTTGGAACTATGGCTACACCTTC
TRBJ1-1 | TRBV27 | - | TRBD1 | CASGLRTGGKAFF | TGTGCCAGCGGTCTCCGGACAGGAGGGAAAGCTTTCTTT
TRBJ2-7 | TRBV11-2 | - | - | CASSLVLSFSYEQYF | TGTGCCAGCAGCTTAGTATTGTCTTTCTCCTACGAGCAGTACTTC
TRBJ2-5 | TRBV4-1 | - | - | CASSQETGRQETQYF | TGCGCCAGCAGCCAAGAAACTGGTAGACAAGAGACCCAGTACTTC
TRBJ1-4 | TRBV9 | - | TRBD1 | CASSVGTGGGNEKLFF | TGTGCCAGCAGCGTGGGGACAGGGGGCGGAAATGAAAAACTGTTTTTT
TRBJ1-1 | TRBV27 | - | - | CASSPGNTEAFF | TGTGCCAGCAGCCCCGGGAACACTGAAGCTTTCTTT
TRBJ1-6 | TRBV28 | - | TRBD1 | CASSTGSYNSPLHF | TGTGCCAGCTCGACAGGGTCATATAATTCACCCCTCCACTTT
TRBJ2-7 | TRBV18 | - | - | CASSPPVGYYEQYF | TGTGCCAGCTCACCACCGGTGGGATACTACGAGCAGTACTTC
TRBJ1-6 | TRBV6-2/TRBV6-3 | - | - | CASSRDRPAVGSPLHF | TGTGCCAGCAGTCGAGACAGGCCCGCAGTGGGTTCACCCCTCCACTTT